This TCR beta chain was obtained from a study of T cells in Graves' hyperthyroidism and ophthalmopathy. TCR beta CDR3 region amplification was performed from RNA transcripts. A first-round RT-PCR of the TCR CDR3 used the HTBI primer set. TCRdb analysed the multiplex PCR reads with MiXCR anew, one entry per CDR3 protein. The sample lists nearly 750,000 distinct CDR3 sequences; about 35% were seen once. This clonotype was seen ten or more times. CDR3 length equals 17 residues. Germline lookup yields CDR1 KGHDR and CDR2 SFDVKD. V lost 3 bases, J lost 0 bases, and 13 bases lay in between. The chain uses TRBV24-1 and TRBJ2-2; D is perhaps TRBD1 or TRBD2 (5 bases each). What was sequenced was blood. This clonotype originated in a woman aged 40 to 50 with Graves' hyperthyroidism. CDR3 bases: TGTGCCACCAGTGATAATGAGGGGAGCGCGAACACCGGGGAGCTGTTTTTT. This encodes CATSDNEGSANTGELFF.